The 7 T cell receptor gamma chains below were found in one sample sequenced in a study of gamma-delta chains in newborns, infants, children. TCRdb re-processed the reads using CATT. Altogether roughly 1,700 gamma-chain clones are present, 60% to 70% being singletons, with the ten largest covering less than 30%. Sequencing used blood. These receptors all stem from a child who was a newborn, infant or young child, either healthy, febrile or measles-vaccinated (not recorded which).

The chain links TRGV5 to TRGJP2. TCRdb leaves out the J gene; it was filled in here by matching the DNA to germline. CDR3 size: 12 residues. The germline gives CDR1 VINAFY, CDR2 YDVSNSKD. J was trimmed by 11 bases and V by 3 bases; bases with no gene match: 6. The chain's CDR3 is CATWDVDWIKTF. The CDR3, as DNA: TGTGCCACCTGGGACGTGGACTGGATCAAGACGTTT.

Relative to its sample, this clone is large. A single base separates this from a much larger clone, so it may be a read error. The identical CDR3 is also encoded by other nucleotide sequences in the sample. This chain links TRGV9 with TRGJP. TCRdb records no J gene; here it was assigned by comparing the DNA to germline. The CDR3 has 16 residues. Trimming removed 0 bases from V and 5 bases from J; junction bases left unmatched: 1. Germline V gene data show CDR1 as GITISATS and CDR2 as ISYDGTV (reference sequence). The CDR3 DNA is TGTGCCTTGTGGGAGGTGGAAGAGTTGGGCAAAAAAATCAAGGTATTT. Encoded protein: CALWEVEELGKKIKVF.

The chain recombines TRGV9 with TRGJP. TCRdb gives no J gene; it was assigned here by matching the DNA to germline. Trimming took 2 bases from V and 4 from J; bases not matched to a gene: 8. In germline, CDR1 is GITISATS, CDR2 ISYDGTV (reference sequence). The CDR3 totals 18 residues. The CDR3, as DNA: TGTGCCTTGTGGGAGGGCGGCAATCAAGAGTTGGGCAAAAAAATCAAGGTATTT. Its protein product is CALWEGGNQELGKKIKVF.

This clone was detected a few times. The chain links TRGV9 to TRGJP. In the absence of a J gene in TCRdb, the DNA was matched to germline to assign it here. Per the germline V gene, CDR1 is GITISATS and CDR2 is ISYDGTV (reference sequence). With V trimmed by 2 bases and J by 4 bases, 5 bases remained unmatched. The CDR3 loop spans 17 amino acids. CDR3 sequence reads: CALWEAFQELGKKIKVF. CDR3 coding DNA: TGTGCCTTGTGGGAGGCCTTTCAAGAGTTGGGCAAAAAAATCAAGGTATTT.

As regards this clone: The same CDR3 can be traced to other DNA sequences in this sample. The J gene is uncalled and the V gene is TRGV9. CDR1 is GITISATS, CDR2 ISYDGTV, per germline (reference sequence). This CDR3 region has 17 residues. The CDR3 region is CALWEVSQELGKKIKVF. The DNA for the CDR3 is TGTGCCTTGTGGGAGGTATCTCAAGAGTTGGGCAAAAAAATAAAGGTATTT.

J is TRGJP and V is TRGV9. TCRdb leaves out the J gene; it was filled in here by matching the DNA to germline. After removal of 0 bases from V and 12 bases from J, the junction contained 8 bases not matched to a gene. This CDR3 comprises 16 residues. Germline lookup yields CDR1 GITISATS and CDR2 ISYDGTV (reference sequence). The CDR3 DNA sequence: TGTGCCTTGTGGGAGGTGGGGGGTCGGGGCAAAAAAATCAAGGTATTT. It specifies CALWEVGGRGKKIKVF.

The chain joins TRGV9 to TRGJ1 or TRGJ2. No J gene is reported in TCRdb; it was inferred here by comparing the DNA with germline. The trim removed 3 bases at V and 10 bases at J, leaving 3 bases unmatched. The CDR3 contains 10 residues. CDR1 is GITISATS and CDR2 is ISYDGTV in the germline V gene (reference sequence). The CDR3 region is CALWERKKLF. CDR3 DNA sequence: TGTGCCTTGTGGGAGAGGAAGAAACTCTTT.